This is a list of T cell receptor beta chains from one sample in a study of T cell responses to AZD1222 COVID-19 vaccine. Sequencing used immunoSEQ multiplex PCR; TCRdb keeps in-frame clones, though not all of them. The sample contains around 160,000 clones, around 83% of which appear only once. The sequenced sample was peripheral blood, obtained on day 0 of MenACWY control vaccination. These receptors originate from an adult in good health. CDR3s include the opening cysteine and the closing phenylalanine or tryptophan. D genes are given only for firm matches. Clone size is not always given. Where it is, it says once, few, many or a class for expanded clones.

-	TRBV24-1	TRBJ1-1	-	TGTGCCACCGCGCAGGGGATGAACACTGAAGCTTTCTTT	CATAQGMNTEAFF
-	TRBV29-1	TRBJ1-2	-	TGCAGCGTTGCACGCGGAAACTATGGCTACACCTTC	CSVARGNYGYTF
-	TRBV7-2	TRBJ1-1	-	TGTGCCAGCAGCTTAAGTTCGAGGGGAACTGAAGCTTTCTTT	CASSLSSRGTEAFF
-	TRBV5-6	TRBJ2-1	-	TGTGCCAGCAGCTTGGCTCGGGACTGGCCTGACAATGAGCAGTTCTTC	CASSLARDWPDNEQFF
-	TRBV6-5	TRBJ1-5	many	TGTGCCAGCAGTCCAGACGGGGGGCGGTTTCAGCCCCAGCATTTT	CASSPDGGRFQPQHF
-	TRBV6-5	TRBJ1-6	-	TGTGCCAGCAGTTACTCGGGACTTAATTATAATTCACCCCTCCACTTT	CASSYSGLNYNSPLHF
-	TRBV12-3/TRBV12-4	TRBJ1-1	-	TGTGCCTGCAGGGCCCAGAACACTGAAGCTTTCTTT	CACRAQNTEAFF
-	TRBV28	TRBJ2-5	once	TGTGCCAGCAGCCTCCGGGACTGGTGGACCCAAGAGACCCAGTACTTC	CASSLRDWWTQETQYF
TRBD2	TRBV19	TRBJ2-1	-	TGTGCCAGTAGTATAGGGACCGGGACTAGTTTTTCCTACAATGAGCAGTTCTTC	CASSIGTGTSFSYNEQFF
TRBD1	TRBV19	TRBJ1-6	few	TGTGCCAGTCTAGCGGGGACAGGGGGCCGCGGTGCAGCACCCCTCCACTTT	CASLAGTGGRGAAPLHF
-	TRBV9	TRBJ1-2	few	TGTGCCAGCAGCTCCATCATAGACTATGGCTACACCTTC	CASSSIIDYGYTF
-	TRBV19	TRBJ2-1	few	TGTGCCAGTAGTATTTATGCCGGCAATGAGCAGTTCTTC	CASSIYAGNEQFF
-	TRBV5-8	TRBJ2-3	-	TGTGCCAGCAGCTGGCGTAAAGGGGACCCTTTAGATACGCAGTATTTT	CASSWRKGDPLDTQYF
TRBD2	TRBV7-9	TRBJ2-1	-	TGTGCCAGCAGCTTAGCCCGAGGACTAGCGGATTACAATGAGCAGTTCTTC	CASSLARGLADYNEQFF
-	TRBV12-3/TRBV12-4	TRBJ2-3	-	TGTGCCAGCAGTCCTCGGGATACGCAGTATTTT	CASSPRDTQYF
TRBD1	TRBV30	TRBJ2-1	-	TGTGCCTGGAGTCTGGGGACAGGCGTCAATGAGCAGTTCTTC	CAWSLGTGVNEQFF
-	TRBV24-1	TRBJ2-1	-	TGTGCCACCAGTGATCCCGGGACGGAAAGCTCCTACAATGAGCAGTTCTTC	CATSDPGTESSYNEQFF
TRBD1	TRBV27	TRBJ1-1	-	TGTGCCAGCACCCCAGGGGGTTCCACTGAAGCTTTCTTT	CASTPGGSTEAFF
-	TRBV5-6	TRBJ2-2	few	TGTGCCAGCAGCTTCGGGACTGCTTACACCGGGGAGCTGTTTTTT	CASSFGTAYTGELFF
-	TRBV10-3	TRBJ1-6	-	TGTGCCATCAGTGATGAAGGGAATCCACCCCTCCACTTT	CAISDEGNPPLHF
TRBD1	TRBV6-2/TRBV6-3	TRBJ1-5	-	TGTGCCAGCAGTTACTCAGGACAGGGGGCGAGCAATCAGCCCCAGCATTTT	CASSYSGQGASNQPQHF
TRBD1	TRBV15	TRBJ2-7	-	TGTGCCACCAGCTGGGGGACAGGGGAATACGAGCAGTACTTC	CATSWGTGEYEQYF
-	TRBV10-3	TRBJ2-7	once	TGTGCCATCAGTCCCGGAGGGACCGACGGAATATACGAGCAGTACTTC	CAISPGGTDGIYEQYF
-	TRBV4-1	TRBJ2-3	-	TGCGCCAGCAGCCAAGATGGGCCCCCAGATACGCAGTATTTT	CASSQDGPPDTQYF
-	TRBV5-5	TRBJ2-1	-	TGTGCCAGCAGCTTACGACAGAGCTCCTACAATGAGCAGTTCTTC	CASSLRQSSYNEQFF
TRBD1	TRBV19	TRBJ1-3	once	TGTGCCACTACGACACAGGGGACTGGAAACACCATATATTTT	CATTTQGTGNTIYF
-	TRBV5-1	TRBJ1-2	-	TGCGCCAGCAGCTTACCTCCTCCGGGACCTGGGGATGGCTACACCTTC	CASSLPPPGPGDGYTF
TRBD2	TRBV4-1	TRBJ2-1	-	TGCGCCAGCAGCCAAGATTCGCTAGCGGGGGACCTAAGAGACTACAATGAGCAGTTCTTC	CASSQDSLAGDLRDYNEQFF
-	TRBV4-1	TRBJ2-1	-	TGCGCCAGCAGCCAAGAGGCGTCCTACAATGAGCAGTTCTTC	CASSQEASYNEQFF
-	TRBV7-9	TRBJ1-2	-	TGTGCCAGCAGCCCGAGGGCCACCTACTATGGCTACACCTTC	CASSPRATYYGYTF
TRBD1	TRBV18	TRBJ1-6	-	TGTGCCAGCTCCCCCGGGACAGGGGTTAATTCACCCCTCCACTTT	CASSPGTGVNSPLHF
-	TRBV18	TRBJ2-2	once	TGTGCCAGCTCACCTACAGTCGTCGCGAACACCGGGGAGCTGTTTTTT	CASSPTVVANTGELFF
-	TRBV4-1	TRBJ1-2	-	TGCGCCAGCAGCCAAGGGGGGGGAAACTATGGCTACACCTTC	CASSQGGGNYGYTF
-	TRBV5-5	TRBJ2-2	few	TGTGCCAGCAGCTTCAGGGACACCGGGGAGCTGTTTTTT	CASSFRDTGELFF
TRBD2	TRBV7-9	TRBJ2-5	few	TGTGCCAGCAGCTTGGACAGGGTGGTAGCGGGGGGCGAGACCCAGTACTTC	CASSLDRVVAGGETQYF
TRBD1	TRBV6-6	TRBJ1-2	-	TGTGCCAGCAGTCCTGAGGGGGCGGCTAACTATGGCTACACCTTC	CASSPEGAANYGYTF
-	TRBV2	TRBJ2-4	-	TGTGCCAGCAGTGCTCGATCGTGGGGGCCTGCCAAAAACATTCAGTACTTC	CASSARSWGPAKNIQYF